This T cell receptor (beta chain) was observed in a study of identical twins. TCRdb called the 5' RACE reads again in MiXCR, with one record for every CDR3 protein. The sample lists about 890,000 distinct CDR3 sequences; roughly 12% were seen once. The CDR3 length is 15 residues. Trimming took 3 bases from V and 8 from J, leaving 19 bases between them. The same specimen was also included in a second study, on yellow fever vaccine responses in identical twins.

The receptor was isolated from a woman under 30 in good health. The V gene is TRBV12-3 or TRBV12-4, the J gene TRBJ1-1; a weak D match, TRBD1 (5 bases). The source material was PBMCs. CDR3 DNA: TGTGCCAGCAGTTTGGGTGGTAGGGGCCTCCTGGAAGCTTTCTTT. Protein: CASSLGGRGLLEAFF.